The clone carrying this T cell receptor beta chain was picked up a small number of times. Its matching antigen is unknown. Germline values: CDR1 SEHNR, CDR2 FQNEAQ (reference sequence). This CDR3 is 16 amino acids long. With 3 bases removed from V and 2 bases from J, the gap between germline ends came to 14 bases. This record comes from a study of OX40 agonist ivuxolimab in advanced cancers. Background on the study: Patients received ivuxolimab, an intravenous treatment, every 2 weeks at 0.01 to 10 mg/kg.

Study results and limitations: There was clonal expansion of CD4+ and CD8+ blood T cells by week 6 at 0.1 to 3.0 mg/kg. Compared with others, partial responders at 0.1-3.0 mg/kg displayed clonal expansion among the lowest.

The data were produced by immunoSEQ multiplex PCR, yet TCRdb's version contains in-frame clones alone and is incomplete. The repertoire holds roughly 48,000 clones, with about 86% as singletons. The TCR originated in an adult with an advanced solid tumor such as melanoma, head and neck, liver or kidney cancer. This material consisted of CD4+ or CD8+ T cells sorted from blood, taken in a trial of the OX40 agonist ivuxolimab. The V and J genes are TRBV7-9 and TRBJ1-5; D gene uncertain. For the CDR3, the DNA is TGTGCCAGCAGCTTCAGCGCTCACTGGGGCAATCAGCCCCAGCATTTT. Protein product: CASSFSAHWGNQPQHF.